This TCR beta chain was recovered during a study of long-term antiretroviral therapy in people with HIV. General study findings and limits: Unavailable data included ART adherence, viral resistance and therapy changes (switches in treatment). Clonotypes expanded prior to ART showed repertoire dominance at all sampled time points.

Treated in the United States were all of the participants with HIV. With survey level as its setting, the immunoSEQ assay was v3.0. Sequencing efforts were directed toward 40,000-50,000 T-cell genomes per sample. Sequencing used immunoSEQ multiplex PCR; TCRdb keeps in-frame clones, though not all of them. This sample has tens of thousands of clones, with around 78% found just once. The CDR3 is 14 amino acids. V shed 0 bases and J shed 6 bases, with 12 bases lying between them. Germline V gene sequence: CDR1 MNHEY, CDR2 SVGAGI. As to this clone: Its antigen is still unknown.

The sequence derives from a man aged 18 to 29 with HIV. Sequencing was performed on unsorted PBMCs, taken 1.5 years before starting antiretroviral therapy. The gene calls are TRBV6-5 and TRBJ2-7; D might be TRBD1 or TRBD2, each matching 6 bases. The DNA of the CDR3 is TGTGCCAGCAGTTACTCGTCCGGGGGCCTCGAGCAGTACTTC. Translation gives CASSYSSGGLEQYF.